A selection of T cell receptor beta chains follows, all from one sample in a study of control samples from healthy donors and cancer patients. Libraries were prepared by immunoSEQ multiplex PCR; TCRdb keeps only in-frame clonotypes and omits some of them. The repertoire holds some 150,000 clones, about 94% seen once, with about 5.6% in the top ten. The sample consisted of blood. Source of these receptors: a man in his forties in good health. The CDR3 runs from the conserved cysteine through the conserved F or W. A D gene is named only where the DNA matches it firmly. Clone size is stated in some rows and not others, as once, few, many or a class when expanded.

j_call: TRBJ1-4; d_call: TRBD1; v_call: TRBV7-9; clone_size: once; cdr3_aa: CASSLGYGTALHF; cdr3_nt: TGTGCCAGCAGCTTAGGGTACGGGACAGCCTTGCATTTT
j_call: TRBJ2-1; d_call: NA; v_call: TRBV7-2; clone_size: NA; cdr3_aa: CASSTYLDNEQFF; cdr3_nt: TGTGCCAGCAGCACTTACCTAGACAATGAGCAGTTCTTC
j_call: TRBJ1-2; d_call: NA; v_call: TRBV28; clone_size: NA; cdr3_aa: CASSSTLGPGVLVSGYTF; cdr3_nt: TGTGCCAGCAGTTCAACACTAGGCCCGGGGGTACTGGTGAGTGGCTACACCTTC
j_call: TRBJ2-4; d_call: NA; v_call: TRBV4-2; clone_size: NA; cdr3_aa: CASSQLSLAKNIQYF; cdr3_nt: TGTGCCAGCAGCCAATTAAGTCTAGCCAAAAACATTCAGTACTTC
j_call: TRBJ2-7; d_call: TRBD1; v_call: TRBV27; clone_size: NA; cdr3_aa: CASRPGTGAFYEQYF; cdr3_nt: TGTGCCAGCAGGCCCGGGACAGGGGCCTTCTACGAGCAGTACTTC
j_call: TRBJ2-7; d_call: NA; v_call: TRBV5-6; clone_size: NA; cdr3_aa: CASSLLSGAKVYEQYF; cdr3_nt: TGTGCCAGCAGCTTGTTATCGGGGGCCAAAGTCTACGAGCAGTACTTC
j_call: TRBJ2-7; d_call: NA; v_call: TRBV7-9; clone_size: once; cdr3_aa: CASSYTLYEQYF; cdr3_nt: TGTGCCAGCAGCTACACACTCTACGAGCAGTACTTC
j_call: TRBJ1-6; d_call: TRBD1; v_call: TRBV6-6; clone_size: NA; cdr3_aa: CASSYAGGRSPLHF; cdr3_nt: TGTGCCAGCAGTTACGCAGGGGGCAGATCACCCCTCCACTTT
j_call: TRBJ2-7; d_call: NA; v_call: TRBV30; clone_size: NA; cdr3_aa: CAWSVSRQDYEQYF; cdr3_nt: TGTGCCTGGAGTGTCTCCAGGCAAGACTACGAGCAGTACTTC
j_call: TRBJ1-2; d_call: TRBD1; v_call: TRBV24-1; clone_size: NA; cdr3_aa: CATSDRGAYGYTF; cdr3_nt: TGTGCCACCTCGGACAGGGGGGCCTATGGCTACACCTTC
j_call: TRBJ1-1; d_call: NA; v_call: TRBV2; clone_size: few; cdr3_aa: CASSEADRPNEAFF; cdr3_nt: TGTGCCAGCAGTGAAGCGGACAGACCAAATGAAGCTTTCTTT
j_call: TRBJ1-5; d_call: TRBD1; v_call: TRBV27; clone_size: once; cdr3_aa: CASSSQGAGNQPQHF; cdr3_nt: TGTGCCAGCAGTTCACAGGGGGCAGGTAATCAGCCCCAGCATTTT
j_call: TRBJ2-3; d_call: NA; v_call: TRBV4-2; clone_size: NA; cdr3_aa: CASSAMGAGLTDTQYF; cdr3_nt: TGTGCCAGCAGCGCGATGGGGGCAGGTTTGACAGATACGCAGTATTTT
j_call: TRBJ2-7; d_call: TRBD2; v_call: TRBV11-2; clone_size: NA; cdr3_aa: CASSSGSGEYEQYF; cdr3_nt: TGTGCCAGCAGCTCAGGAAGCGGGGAGTACGAGCAGTACTTC
j_call: TRBJ1-6; d_call: TRBD1; v_call: TRBV5-1; clone_size: NA; cdr3_aa: CASSRTGDSPLHF; cdr3_nt: TGCGCCAGCAGTCGTACAGGGGATTCACCCCTCCACTTT
j_call: TRBJ2-5; d_call: NA; v_call: TRBV10-1; clone_size: NA; cdr3_aa: CASSPGTRQETQYF; cdr3_nt: TGCGCCAGCAGTCCCGGGACTCGCCAAGAGACCCAGTACTTC
j_call: TRBJ1-1; d_call: NA; v_call: TRBV7-2; clone_size: NA; cdr3_aa: CASSLGKQGRTEAFF; cdr3_nt: TGTGCCAGCAGCTTGGGGAAGCAAGGGCGAACTGAAGCTTTCTTT
j_call: TRBJ2-7; d_call: NA; v_call: TRBV27; clone_size: NA; cdr3_aa: CASSLSWGLYEQYF; cdr3_nt: TGTGCCAGCAGTTTAAGTTGGGGGCTCTACGAGCAGTACTTC
j_call: TRBJ1-5; d_call: TRBD1; v_call: TRBV28; clone_size: NA; cdr3_aa: CASSFTQGNQPQHF; cdr3_nt: TGTGCCAGCAGTTTTACACAGGGGAATCAGCCCCAGCATTTT
j_call: TRBJ1-1; d_call: NA; v_call: TRBV18; clone_size: few; cdr3_aa: CASSPDQRATEAFF; cdr3_nt: TGTGCCAGCTCACCGGATCAGAGAGCCACTGAAGCTTTCTTT
j_call: TRBJ1-4; d_call: NA; v_call: TRBV28; clone_size: NA; cdr3_aa: CASSLVLGSWEKLFF; cdr3_nt: TGTGCCAGCAGTTTGGTGCTGGGTTCTTGGGAAAAACTGTTTTTT
j_call: TRBJ2-1; d_call: TRBD1; v_call: TRBV19; clone_size: NA; cdr3_aa: CASSGQGWDEQFF; cdr3_nt: TGTGCCAGTAGTGGACAGGGTTGGGATGAGCAGTTCTTC
j_call: TRBJ2-4; d_call: NA; v_call: TRBV15; clone_size: NA; cdr3_aa: CATSGGLGIQYF; cdr3_nt: TGTGCCACCAGCGGCGGACTGGGCATTCAGTACTTC
j_call: TRBJ2-1; d_call: NA; v_call: TRBV9; clone_size: NA; cdr3_aa: CASSVGQGTYNEQFF; cdr3_nt: TGTGCCAGCAGCGTAGGGCAGGGAACGTACAATGAGCAGTTCTTC
j_call: TRBJ2-7; d_call: NA; v_call: TRBV19; clone_size: NA; cdr3_aa: CASRNRAGPEQYF; cdr3_nt: TGTGCCAGTAGGAACAGGGCCGGCCCCGAGCAGTACTTC
j_call: TRBJ2-5; d_call: TRBD1; v_call: TRBV29-1; clone_size: NA; cdr3_aa: CSVDDRGNEETQYF; cdr3_nt: TGCAGCGTTGATGACAGGGGCAACGAAGAGACCCAGTACTTC
j_call: TRBJ2-3; d_call: TRBD2; v_call: TRBV9; clone_size: NA; cdr3_aa: CASSAGTSGTDTQYF; cdr3_nt: TGTGCCAGCAGCGCCGGGACTAGCGGTACAGATACGCAGTATTTT
j_call: TRBJ1-1; d_call: NA; v_call: TRBV6-5; clone_size: NA; cdr3_aa: CASSYSRGGSAEAFF; cdr3_nt: TGTGCCAGCAGTTACTCCCGCGGGGGGAGCGCTGAAGCTTTCTTT
j_call: TRBJ1-1; d_call: NA; v_call: TRBV6-5; clone_size: NA; cdr3_aa: CASSYGPGLMNTEAFF; cdr3_nt: TGTGCCAGCAGTTACGGTCCAGGTTTGATGAACACTGAAGCTTTCTTT
j_call: TRBJ2-5; d_call: NA; v_call: TRBV11-2; clone_size: NA; cdr3_aa: CASSLGTETQYF; cdr3_nt: TGTGCCAGCAGCTTAGGTACGGAGACCCAGTACTTC
j_call: TRBJ1-1; d_call: NA; v_call: TRBV2; clone_size: NA; cdr3_aa: CATGDLPNTEAFF; cdr3_nt: TGTGCCACCGGGGACCTCCCGAACACTGAAGCTTTCTTT
j_call: TRBJ2-3; d_call: NA; v_call: TRBV5-5; clone_size: NA; cdr3_aa: CASSLISADTQYF; cdr3_nt: TGTGCCAGCAGCTTGATATCCGCAGATACGCAGTATTTT
j_call: TRBJ2-2; d_call: NA; v_call: TRBV7-9; clone_size: once; cdr3_aa: CASRNRVTGELFF; cdr3_nt: TGTGCCAGCAGAAACAGGGTTACCGGGGAGCTGTTTTTT
j_call: TRBJ1-2; d_call: NA; v_call: TRBV5-5; clone_size: NA; cdr3_aa: CASSGTPGIGGYTF; cdr3_nt: TGTGCCAGCAGCGGGACACCGGGGATAGGTGGCTACACCTTC
j_call: TRBJ2-5; d_call: NA; v_call: TRBV3-1/TRBV3-2; clone_size: NA; cdr3_aa: CASSQVGSQYF; cdr3_nt: TGTGCCAGCAGCCAAGTAGGGTCGCAGTACTTC
j_call: TRBJ1-2; d_call: TRBD1; v_call: TRBV25-1; clone_size: once; cdr3_aa: CASTDRVGGYTF; cdr3_nt: TGTGCCAGCACAGACAGGGTGGGTGGCTACACCTTC
j_call: TRBJ1-2; d_call: NA; v_call: TRBV7-2; clone_size: NA; cdr3_aa: CASSLAWGKNYGYTF; cdr3_nt: TGTGCCAGCAGCTTAGCGTGGGGAAAGAACTATGGCTACACCTTC
j_call: TRBJ1-1; d_call: NA; v_call: TRBV5-1; clone_size: NA; cdr3_aa: CASSLEGRAFF; cdr3_nt: TGCGCCAGCAGCTTGGAGGGTCGGGCTTTCTTT
j_call: TRBJ2-3; d_call: NA; v_call: TRBV30; clone_size: NA; cdr3_aa: CAWSVSGRSSTDTQYF; cdr3_nt: TGTGCCTGGAGTGTATCCGGCAGGAGTAGCACAGATACGCAGTATTTT
j_call: TRBJ1-2; d_call: TRBD1; v_call: TRBV28; clone_size: NA; cdr3_aa: CASSLAFGRGVNGYTF; cdr3_nt: TGTGCCAGCAGTTTGGCTTTTGGCAGGGGGGTGAATGGCTACACCTTC
j_call: TRBJ1-2; d_call: NA; v_call: TRBV3-1/TRBV3-2; clone_size: NA; cdr3_aa: CASSQYSGGGYGYTF; cdr3_nt: TGTGCCAGCAGCCAATACTCCGGCGGCGGGTATGGCTACACCTTC
j_call: TRBJ2-5; d_call: NA; v_call: TRBV3-1/TRBV3-2; clone_size: NA; cdr3_aa: CASSQLKARRETQYF; cdr3_nt: TGTGCCAGCAGCCAGTTGAAGGCTAGAAGGGAGACCCAGTACTTC
j_call: TRBJ1-2; d_call: NA; v_call: TRBV11-2; clone_size: once; cdr3_aa: CASSSLGRGYGYTF; cdr3_nt: TGTGCCAGCAGCTCCCTCGGCAGGGGCTATGGCTACACCTTC
j_call: TRBJ2-2; d_call: NA; v_call: TRBV9; clone_size: NA; cdr3_aa: CASSAKSNTGELFF; cdr3_nt: TGTGCCAGCAGCGCGAAATCGAACACCGGGGAGCTGTTTTTT
j_call: TRBJ2-1; d_call: NA; v_call: TRBV9; clone_size: few; cdr3_aa: CASSVQVGYNEQFF; cdr3_nt: TGTGCCAGCAGCGTACAGGTCGGCTACAATGAGCAGTTCTTC
j_call: TRBJ2-3; d_call: TRBD1; v_call: TRBV2; clone_size: NA; cdr3_aa: CASSGQGSFTDTQYF; cdr3_nt: TGTGCCAGCAGTGGACAGGGTAGTTTCACAGATACGCAGTATTTT
j_call: TRBJ1-2; d_call: NA; v_call: TRBV30; clone_size: once; cdr3_aa: CAWSQGVNYGYTF; cdr3_nt: TGTGCCTGGAGCCAGGGAGTTAACTATGGCTACACCTTC
j_call: TRBJ2-2; d_call: NA; v_call: TRBV5-6; clone_size: NA; cdr3_aa: CASSLRGAGTGELFF; cdr3_nt: TGTGCCAGCAGCTTGCGGGGCGCGGGCACCGGGGAGCTGTTTTTT
j_call: TRBJ1-3; d_call: NA; v_call: TRBV2; clone_size: NA; cdr3_aa: CASDPQGTGNTIYF; cdr3_nt: TGTGCCAGCGACCCGCAGGGGACTGGAAACACCATATATTTT
j_call: TRBJ1-1; d_call: TRBD1; v_call: TRBV28; clone_size: NA; cdr3_aa: CASSLSRQGEAEAFF; cdr3_nt: TGTGCCAGCAGTTTATCCCGACAGGGGGAGGCTGAAGCTTTCTTT
j_call: TRBJ2-4; d_call: NA; v_call: TRBV3-1/TRBV3-2; clone_size: NA; cdr3_aa: CASSQGQPGWAKNIQYF; cdr3_nt: TGTGCCAGCAGCCAGGGACAACCAGGCTGGGCCAAAAACATTCAGTACTTC
j_call: TRBJ1-1; d_call: NA; v_call: TRBV7-2; clone_size: NA; cdr3_aa: CASSLATVMNTEAFF; cdr3_nt: TGTGCCAGCAGCTTAGCAACAGTTATGAACACTGAAGCTTTCTTT